This T cell receptor beta chain is from a study of vaccination effects on CD4 cells after COVID-19. With the ViraFEST assay, the study expanded antigen-specific CD4+ T cells using viral peptide pools, then sequenced them. It was after nine to eleven days of culture that CD4+ T cells were isolated. It was two doses of either the BNT162b2 or mRNA-1273 vaccine that participants received. Half-medium changes using IL-2 medium occurred on days 3 and 7. The CDR3 covers 17 residues. J gave up 7 bases and V 5 bases, and 17 bases lay outside the gene matches. CDR1 SGHAT and CDR2 FQNNGV come from the germline V gene. Regarding the study as a whole: Convalescent patients in the study were few, and early post-infection timepoints were absent. From healthy vaccinees, only 1 of 255 vaccine-induced clones also reacted to common cold coronaviruses.

In the case of this clone: Its antigen is undetermined.

The data were produced by immunoSEQ multiplex PCR, yet TCRdb's version contains in-frame clones alone and is incomplete. The sample yields around 59,000 clones, around four fifths seen once. The J gene is TRBJ1-5, the V gene TRBV11-2; 7 nucleotides align to TRBD1. The receptor comes from a human donor who received a COVID-19 vaccine. The sequenced sample was CD4+ T cells from PBMCs cultured with HCoV-OC43 spike peptides, obtained after COVID-19 vaccination. Subset here: HCoV-OC43 spike overlapping peptide pool stimulation. CDR3: CASSPRFMTGLLQPQHF. The CDR3 DNA is TGTGCCAGCAGCCCCCGATTCATGACAGGGTTACTACAGCCCCAGCATTTT.